This T cell receptor beta chain was profiled in a study of OX40 agonist ivuxolimab in advanced cancers. TCRdb's table, derived via immunoSEQ multiplex PCR, lists solely in-frame clones and lacks some. The data contain some 60,000 clones, about 94% of them singletons. The sequencing used CD4+ or CD8+ T cells sorted from blood, collected in a trial of the OX40 agonist ivuxolimab. The clonotype comes from an adult with an advanced solid tumor such as melanoma, head and neck, liver or kidney cancer.

The CDR3 DNA reads as TGTGCCAGCAGTTTCGCGGGAGGAGAGTACGAGCAGTACTTC. This gives the protein CASSFAGGEYEQYF. V gene TRBV27 combines with J gene TRBJ2-7; TRBD2 matches 8 bases. The CDR3 contains 14 residues. V was pared by 3 bases and J by 4 bases, with 5 bases of the junction left unmatched. In germline, CDR1 is MNHEY, CDR2 SMNVEV (reference sequence).